A selection of T cell receptor beta chains follows, all from one sample in a study of T cell repertoires in cytomegalovirus infection. TCRdb recomputed calls from the reads with MiXCR, one row per CDR3 protein. The top ten hold around three fifths of the sample, which has 100,000 to 150,000 distinct CDR3 sequences, around 32% seen once. No antigens are known for them. Sample: CD8+ T cells from cultured PBMCs, taken from culture after CMV antigen stimulation. Source of these receptors: a human donor in good health (CMV status not recorded). Some clones in this sample may be carry-over from other donors' samples. Each CDR3 is given with its conserved first and last residue. A D gene is named only where the DNA matches it firmly. Clone size is not always given. Where it is, it says once, few, many or a class for expanded clones.

CDR3 length	D gene	V gene	J gene	clone size	CDR3 protein	CDR3 DNA
16	.	TRBV20-1	TRBJ1-3	once	CSARDSDGRSGNTIYF	TGCAGTGCTAGGGATTCTGACGGGCGCTCTGGAAACACCATATATTTT
14	TRBD2	TRBV20-1	TRBJ2-3	few	CSAWTSGTTDTQYF	TGCAGTGCTTGGACTAGCGGGACCACAGATACGCAGTATTTT
19	TRBD1	TRBV7-6	TRBJ2-7	few	CASSYNPQIPGQGAWEQYF	TGTGCCAGCAGCTACAACCCGCAGATACCGGGACAGGGGGCCTGGGAGCAGTACTTC
12	.	TRBV27	TRBJ1-2	.	CASSSTGYGYTF	TGTGCCAGCAGTTCAACAGGGTATGGCTACACCTTC
14	.	TRBV14	TRBJ2-7	many	CASSQVDRRYEQYF	TGTGCCAGCAGCCAAGTTGACAGGCGATACGAGCAGTACTTC
12	.	TRBV7-6	TRBJ2-3	few	CASSPFTDTQYF	TGTGCCAGCAGCCCCTTCACAGATACGCAGTATTTT
12	.	TRBV7-9	TRBJ2-7	.	CASSLAAAEQYF	TGTGCCAGCAGCTTAGCGGCGGCCGAGCAGTACTTC
13	.	TRBV7-9	TRBJ1-4	many	CAIRQSGDEKLFF	TGTGCCATCCGACAGTCCGGGGATGAAAAACTGTTTTTT
14	TRBD2	TRBV27	TRBJ2-2	.	CASSFAGGTGELFF	TGTGCCAGCAGTTTCGCGGGGGGCACCGGGGAGCTGTTTTTT
15	.	TRBV6-2/TRBV6-3	TRBJ2-2	.	CASSTPGTDTGELFF	TGTGCCAGCAGTACCCCCGGGACGGACACCGGGGAGCTGTTTTTT
14	.	TRBV7-2	TRBJ1-2	few	CASSIDSYRDGYTF	TGTGCCAGTTCGATCGACAGTTACCGCGATGGCTACACCTTC
16	.	TRBV6-2/TRBV6-3	TRBJ2-7	medium-sized	CASSKPTHRNSYEQYF	TGTGCCAGCAGTAAACCGACTCACCGAAACTCCTACGAGCAGTACTTC
16	TRBD1	TRBV27	TRBJ1-1	.	CASSSLFGTGVTEAFF	TGTGCCAGCAGTTCCCTTTTTGGGACAGGGGTAACTGAAGCTTTCTTT
16	.	TRBV7-9	TRBJ2-5	.	CASSPRQLGARETQYF	TGTGCCAGCAGCCCTCGACAACTGGGGGCGAGAGAGACCCAGTACTTC
11	.	TRBV2	TRBJ2-2	.	CASHGVRELFF	TGTGCCAGCCACGGTGTAAGGGAGCTGTTTTTT
11	.	TRBV6-6	TRBJ1-1	.	CASGRGTEAFF	TGTGCCAGCGGTCGGGGCACTGAAGCTTTCTTT
14	.	TRBV27	TRBJ1-1	.	CASSSFPLNTEAFF	TGTGCCAGCAGCTCTTTTCCACTGAACACTGAAGCTTTCTTT
12	TRBD1	TRBV6-1	TRBJ2-1	.	CASRADRDEQFF	TGTGCCAGCAGAGCAGACAGGGATGAGCAGTTCTTC
18	.	TRBV6-5	TRBJ2-6	.	CASSNPIWLLSGANVLTF	TGTGCCAGCAGTAACCCCATTTGGCTCCTCTCTGGGGCCAACGTCCTGACTTTC
13	.	TRBV4-1	TRBJ2-3	few	CASSGRGTDTQYF	TGCGCCAGCTCCGGCAGGGGCACAGATACGCAGTATTTT
16	TRBD2	TRBV7-6	TRBJ2-3	many	CASSLNRHGLADTQYF	TGTGCCAGCAGTCTCAATCGACATGGACTAGCCGATACGCAGTATTTT
13	.	TRBV6-2/TRBV6-3	TRBJ2-1	.	CASSEWAVNEQFF	TGTGCCAGCAGTGAATGGGCAGTCAATGAGCAGTTCTTC
14	TRBD2	TRBV7-6	TRBJ2-7	few	CASSQSGGFAEQYF	TGTGCCAGCAGCCAGAGCGGGGGGTTCGCCGAGCAGTACTTC
15	.	TRBV7-6	TRBJ2-7	.	CASSLSPGDSYEQYF	TGTGCCAGCAGCTTATCCCCGGGGGACTCCTACGAGCAGTACTTC
13	TRBD1	TRBV29-1	TRBJ2-7	once	CSVLDREDYEQYF	TGCAGCGTTTTAGACAGGGAAGACTACGAGCAGTACTTC
16	TRBD1	TRBV7-9	TRBJ2-3	few	CATSIRTGESTDTQYF	TGTGCCACCAGTATACGGACAGGGGAAAGCACAGATACGCAGTATTTT
12	.	TRBV7-9	TRBJ2-7	many	CASSLAGFEQYF	TGTGCCAGCAGCTTAGCGGGGTTCGAGCAGTACTTC
15	.	TRBV15	TRBJ2-1	.	CATSRDPRLEIRQFF	TGTGCCACCAGCAGAGATCCTAGACTAGAGATTCGCCAGTTCTTC
15	TRBD1	TRBV28	TRBJ1-5	.	CASSLLQGVNQPQHF	TGTGCCAGCAGCCTCTTACAGGGGGTAAATCAGCCCCAGCATTTT
18	TRBD1	TRBV12-5	TRBJ2-1	few	CASGLPLLDRVPYNEQFF	TGTGCTAGTGGTCTCCCCCTCTTGGACAGGGTACCCTACAATGAGCAGTTCTTC
14	TRBD1	TRBV12-3/TRBV12-4	TRBJ1-2	many	CASSSEGATYGYTF	TGTGCCAGCAGTTCTGAGGGGGCGACCTATGGCTACACCTTC
17	.	TRBV7-3	TRBJ2-2	few	CASSLGLAGALTGELFF	TGTGCCAGCAGCTTAGGGCTCGCGGGGGCCCTCACCGGGGAGCTGTTTTTT
19	TRBD1	TRBV12-3/TRBV12-4	TRBJ2-2	.	CASSPPPGQASANTGELFF	TGTGCCAGCAGTCCTCCCCCGGGACAGGCAAGCGCGAACACCGGGGAGCTGTTTTTT
15	.	TRBV19	TRBJ1-4	few	CASSIGDSTNEKLFF	TGTGCCAGTAGTATCGGGGATTCAACTAATGAAAAACTGTTTTTT
16	TRBD1	TRBV4-3	TRBJ2-1	.	CASSPGPGQGHNEQFF	TGCGCCAGCAGCCCCGGGCCGGGACAGGGGCACAATGAGCAGTTCTTC
17	TRBD2	TRBV28	TRBJ2-1	few	CASSSPFSGERLNEQFF	TGTGCCAGCAGTTCGCCCTTTAGCGGGGAACGCCTCAATGAGCAGTTCTTC
18	.	TRBV4-3	TRBJ1-3	once	CASSQDGREIYSGNTIYF	TGCGCCAGCAGCCAAGATGGGAGGGAAATCTACTCTGGAAACACCATATATTTT
15	.	TRBV7-2	TRBJ2-7	.	CASSALQGVAYEQYF	TGTGCCAGCAGCGCTCTGCAAGGAGTAGCGTACGAGCAGTACTTC
13	.	TRBV7-6	TRBJ1-1	many	CASSPPGSTEAFF	TGTGCCAGCAGCCCTCCAGGGAGCACTGAAGCTTTCTTT
15	.	TRBV20-1	TRBJ1-2	few	CSAREGGGPSYGYTF	TGCAGTGCTAGAGAAGGGGGGGGACCTTCATATGGCTACACCTTC
14	TRBD1	TRBV19	TRBJ2-7	many	CATSGTGYTYEQYF	TGTGCCACCTCCGGGACAGGGTATACCTACGAGCAGTACTTC
16	.	TRBV7-9	TRBJ2-2	.	CASSLKGGPNTGELFF	TGTGCCAGCAGCTTAAAGGGGGGGCCGAACACCGGGGAGCTGTTTTTT
14	TRBD2	TRBV20-1	TRBJ2-1	.	CSAPQAGGGNEQFF	TGCAGTGCCCCCCAGGCGGGGGGGGGTAATGAGCAGTTCTTC
12	.	TRBV7-6	TRBJ2-2	many	CASRENTGELFF	TGTGCCAGCAGGGAGAACACCGGGGAGCTGTTTTTT
11	.	TRBV7-9	TRBJ2-5	.	CASTNKGTQYF	TGTGCCAGCACCAATAAAGGGACCCAGTACTTC
14	.	TRBV27	TRBJ1-4	.	CASSSTGTYEKLFF	TGTGCCAGCAGTTCTACAGGGACTTATGAAAAACTGTTTTTT
16	TRBD2	TRBV12-3/TRBV12-4	TRBJ2-3	.	CASSLFGLAGGDTQYF	TGTGCCAGCAGTTTGTTTGGACTAGCGGGGGGAGATACGCAGTATTTT
15	TRBD1	TRBV27	TRBJ2-7	.	CASSLSGGDAYEQYF	TGTGCCAGCAGTTTATCAGGGGGCGATGCATACGAGCAGTACTTC
15	.	TRBV28	TRBJ2-5	.	CASSLQGVGQETQYF	TGTGCCAGCAGTTTACAGGGAGTGGGCCAAGAGACCCAGTACTTC
15	.	TRBV20-1	TRBJ1-6	.	CSAVRGASYNSPLHF	TGCAGTGCTGTTAGGGGAGCCTCCTATAATTCACCCCTCCACTTT
17	TRBD1	TRBV20-1	TRBJ2-2	few	CSARGDRGESNTGELFF	TGCAGTGCTAGAGGTGACAGGGGGGAATCGAACACCGGGGAGCTGTTTTTT